The T cell receptor beta chain described here comes from a study of blood T cell repertoires in COVID-19 (dated by TCRdb to 2020 to 2022). The study in broad terms: Samples from collaborators originated in the United States, Italy and Spain and spanned both the acute and convalescent phases of COVID-19. Where HLA class I and class II types were available, the types were taken from metadata supplied by the sample provider, not from assay-based typing. The dataset comprised deeply sampled blood TCRbeta repertoires from subjects exposed to, actively infected with, or recovered from COVID-19. Samples came from the ongoing ImmuneRACE study (first 160 participants) plus 1,254 subjects from 6 global collaborators. The prospective study material was composed of cDNA or gDNA derived from T cells, B-cell-depleted T cells, or PBMCs. A de-identified subject ID, COVID-19 status, age in years and sex were almost always included in the sample metadata. The repertoires were made available in a free public database intended to serve as a resource for research on the immune response to SARS-CoV-2. The study at large found these results: The quantity of clinical and demographic metadata differed by source and by participant and was supplied without curation.

TCRbeta CDR3 regions were amplified from genomic DNA by means of the immunoSEQ Assay, a bias-controlled multiplex PCR. As for the authors' bioinformatics: The number of nucleated cells in each sample was estimated from the amplification of reference gene primers within the assay. Sequence reads were collapsed and filtered to measure the absolute abundance of every unique TCRbeta CDR3 rearrangement. For each sample, productive Simpson clonality was calculated by taking the square root of Simpson's diversity index across productive rearrangements. In its TCRdb copy, this immuneACCESS table keeps in-frame sequences only and misses some clones. Where compared with another copy, unresolved V genes explain less than half of these, and the others have no known cause. That table furnishes V, J and clone size, whereas the DNA furnished D and trimming. For this sample there are roughly 100,000 clones; more than 75% appear just once. The ten largest clones add up to about 9.6% of the sample.

Each collaborating institution followed its own protocols to collect whole blood in K2EDTA tubes. For TCRbeta analysis, collaborators shipped samples as frozen whole blood, isolated PBMCs, or DNA extracted from either of those sample types. Notes on this clone: Its specific antigen is unknown. Per-base qualities were not stored, and no clone one base away is much larger.

Trimming removed 1 base from V and 7 bases from J, leaving 10 bases between the germline ends. Inclusive of the bounding cysteine and phenylalanine, the CDR3 is 14 residues long. CDR3 DNA is the only sequence kept; it has 42 bases, read in frame from the first base. Taken from the germline V gene, the CDR1 and CDR2 loops are SNHLY and FYNNEI. Source material: peripheral blood. Recombination connected TRBV2 to TRBJ1-4, with TRBD1 tentatively as D gene (6 bases match). The sequence came from a man aged 55-75 years with active or convalescent COVID-19. The CDR3 sequence is CASSEGGQSEKLFF. The sequence in DNA is TGTGCCAGCAGTGAAGGAGGACAGAGTGAAAAACTGTTTTTT.